Following are 18 T cell receptor beta chains from one sample sequenced in a study of CXCR3-negative and CXCR3-positive naive CD8 T cells. Preparation of TRB cDNA libraries relied on 5' RACE carrying UMI labels. TCRdb reprocessed the 5' RACE reads; each CDR3 protein has one entry and no DNA is given. The table gives 20,000 to 25,000 distinct CDR3 sequences; the top ten clones make up 20% to 25% of it. Sequenced input: memory CD8+ T cells from blood. These TCRs come from a human donor in good health. Some clones in this sample may be carry-over from other donors' samples.

The chain joins TRBV27 to TRBJ2-3; as DNA is missing, the TRBD2 call by TCRdb cannot be tested. The CDR3 length is 14 residues. Germline CDR1 reads MNHEY; CDR2 reads SMNVEV (reference sequence). CDR3: CATRRDGMLDTQYF.

CDR3: CASSDRDRVREQYF. The chain has TRBV6-1 and TRBJ2-7; TCRdb designates TRBD1, a call that cannot be tested without DNA. This CDR3 region has 14 residues. Per the germline V gene, CDR1 is MNHNS and CDR2 is SASEGT.

This clonotype is identified as medium-sized from frequency. This sequence joins TRBV7-6 and TRBJ2-3; as DNA is missing, the TRBD2 call by TCRdb cannot be tested. CDR3 length: 19 residues. Germline loops: CDR1 SGHVS, CDR2 FNYEAQ. CDR3 sequence: CASSLTSIGTSGSTDTQYF.

The chain joins TRBV28 to TRBJ2-7; TCRdb gives TRBD2 as the D gene, but with no DNA this cannot be confirmed. The germline V gene encodes CDR1 MDHEN and CDR2 SYDVKM. This CDR3 comprises 15 residues. The CDR3 region is CASSYRGLNSYEQYF. Based on the CDR3 plus reference TRBV28 and TRBJ2-7, the full variable domain is DVKVTQSSRYLVKRTGEKVFLECVQDMDHENMFWYRQDPGLGLRLIYFSYDVKMKEKGDIPEGYSVSREKKERFSLILESASTNQTSMYLCASSYRGLNSYEQYFGPGTRLTVT.

V gene TRBV29-1 combines with J gene TRBJ2-5; TCRdb indicates TRBD1, and absent DNA this call remains unverified. Germline V gives CDR1 SQVTM, CDR2 ANQGSEA. This CDR3 contains 14 residues. The CDR3 is CSGGGGQVGETQYF.

CDR3 sequence: CASSLWASGGGYNEQFF. This sequence joins TRBV28 and TRBJ2-1; absent DNA, TCRdb's TRBD2 call cannot be checked. The CDR3 length is 17 residues. The germline V gene encodes CDR1 MDHEN and CDR2 SYDVKM.

The chain carries TRBV27 and TRBJ2-2. The germline V gene encodes CDR1 MNHEY and CDR2 SMNVEV (reference sequence). This CDR3 spans 12 amino acids. CDR3 region: CASSLLAGELFF.

The chain is built from TRBV29-1 and TRBJ1-5; TCRdb returns TRBD1, unconfirmable since there is no DNA. There are 13 residues in the CDR3. Germline values: CDR1 SQVTM, CDR2 ANQGSEA. The CDR3 loop reads CSVRQGVGGSQHF.

The V gene is TRBV6-4, the J gene TRBJ2-2. This CDR3 contains 15 residues. CDR1 is MRHNA, CDR2 SNTAGT, per germline. This CDR3 reads CASSDSSRHTGELFF.

The chain carries TRBV12-3 or TRBV12-4 and TRBJ2-3; TCRdb calls TRBD1, which cannot be checked without DNA. The length of the CDR3 is 16 residues. This CDR3 reads CASSSTVRGLTDTQYF.

The chain combines TRBV5-6 with TRBJ2-1. This CDR3 contains 15 residues. CDR1 is SGHDT and CDR2 is YYEEEE in the germline V gene. The CDR3 sequence is CASSLDLALGNEQFF.

The chain has TRBV7-9 and TRBJ2-7; checking the TCRdb D call of TRBD1 is not possible without DNA. CDR3 length: 13 residues. Germline CDR1 and CDR2: SEHNR and FQNEAQ (reference sequence). CDR3 sequence: CASEGGYAYEQYF.

This rearrangement joins TRBV5-5 to TRBJ2-4. The CDR3 contains 11 residues. Germline lookup yields CDR1 SGHKS and CDR2 YYEKEE (reference sequence). The CDR3 region is CASSLVNIQYF.

This chain links TRBV29-1 with TRBJ2-1; the TCRdb call, TRBD1, lacks DNA for checking. The CDR3 extends over 13 amino acids. Germline V gives CDR1 SQVTM, CDR2 ANQGSEA. CDR3: CSAGGISYNEQFF.

V and J are TRBV2 and TRBJ1-2. This CDR3 has 12 residues. The germline CDR1 and CDR2 sequences are SNHLY and FYNNEI. The CDR3 loop is CASRGWLGGYTF.

The chain uses TRBV4-2 and TRBJ2-1; without DNA, the TCRdb call of TRBD1 cannot be checked. Germline V gene data show CDR1 as LGHNA and CDR2 as YNFKEQ. The CDR3 covers 13 residues. The CDR3 spells CASGGNPVVEQFF.

The chain combines TRBV7-3 with TRBJ1-1. CDR3 length: 14 amino acids. CDR1 is SGHTA and CDR2 is FQGTGA in the germline V gene. The CDR3 sequence: CASSLGGEGTEAFF.

CDR3 protein: CASSDTGRTGELFF. The J gene is TRBJ2-2, the V gene TRBV7-2; TCRdb picks TRBD1, but there is no DNA to check that call. This CDR3 comprises 14 residues. Germline assignment: CDR1 SGHTA and CDR2 FQGNSA.